This TCR beta chain was obtained from a study of blood T cell repertoires in COVID-19. Clones were sequenced by immunoSEQ multiplex PCR, and TCRdb holds only the in-frame ones, with some missing. The sample carries about 80,000 clones, about 82% recorded once. The CDR3 extends over 14 amino acids. CDR1 is ENHRY and CDR2 is SYGVKD in the germline V gene. Losses at the gene ends were 9 bases for V and 1 base for J; bases not matched to a gene: 3. The chain recombines TRBV10-3 with TRBJ2-5, with 12 bases aligning to TRBD2. Sequencing used peripheral blood. The receptor was derived from a woman aged 80 or over with acute or convalescent COVID-19. CDR3 residues: CAISSGGAQETQYF. DNA for the CDR3: TGTGCCATTTCTAGCGGGGGGGCCCAAGAGACCCAGTACTTC.